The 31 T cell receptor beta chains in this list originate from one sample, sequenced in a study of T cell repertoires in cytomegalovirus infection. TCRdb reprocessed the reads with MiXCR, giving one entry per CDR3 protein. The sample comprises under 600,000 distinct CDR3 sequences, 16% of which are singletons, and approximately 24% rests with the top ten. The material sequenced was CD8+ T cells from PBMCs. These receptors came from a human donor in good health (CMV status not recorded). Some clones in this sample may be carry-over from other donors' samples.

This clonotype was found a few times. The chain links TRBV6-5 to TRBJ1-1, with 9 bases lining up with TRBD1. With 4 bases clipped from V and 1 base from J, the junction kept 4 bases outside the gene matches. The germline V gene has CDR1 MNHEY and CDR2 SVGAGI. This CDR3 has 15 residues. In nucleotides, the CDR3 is TGTGCCAGCAGTTTGCAGACAGGGGGGAACACTGAAGCTTTCTTT. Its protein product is CASSLQTGGNTEAFF.

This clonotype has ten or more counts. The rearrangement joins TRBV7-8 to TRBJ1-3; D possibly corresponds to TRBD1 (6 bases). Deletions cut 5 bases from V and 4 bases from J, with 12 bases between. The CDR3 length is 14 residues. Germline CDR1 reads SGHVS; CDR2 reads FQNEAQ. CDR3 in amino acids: CASSRLGGGNTIYF. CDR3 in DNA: TGTGCCAGCAGCCGACTGGGGGGCGGAAACACCATATATTTT.

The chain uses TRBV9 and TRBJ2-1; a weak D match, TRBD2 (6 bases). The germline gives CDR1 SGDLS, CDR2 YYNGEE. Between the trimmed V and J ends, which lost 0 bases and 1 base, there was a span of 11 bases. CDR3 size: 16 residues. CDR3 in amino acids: CASSVDSSVSYNEQFF. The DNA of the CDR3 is TGTGCCAGCAGCGTAGATTCTAGCGTTTCCTACAATGAGCAGTTCTTC. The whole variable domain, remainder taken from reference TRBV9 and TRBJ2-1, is DSGVTQTPKHLITATGQRVTLRCSPRSGDLSVYWYQQSLDQGLQFLIQYYNGEERAKGNILERFSAQQFPDLHSELNLSSLELGDSALYFCASSVDSSVSYNEQFFGPGTRLTVL.

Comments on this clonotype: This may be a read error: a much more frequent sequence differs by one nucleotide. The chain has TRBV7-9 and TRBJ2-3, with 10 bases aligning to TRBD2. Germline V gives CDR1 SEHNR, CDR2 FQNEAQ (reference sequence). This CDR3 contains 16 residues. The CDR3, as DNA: TGTGCCAGCATAATCACTCTAGCGGGAGTGGCAGATACGAAGTATTTT. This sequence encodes CASIITLAGVADTKYF.

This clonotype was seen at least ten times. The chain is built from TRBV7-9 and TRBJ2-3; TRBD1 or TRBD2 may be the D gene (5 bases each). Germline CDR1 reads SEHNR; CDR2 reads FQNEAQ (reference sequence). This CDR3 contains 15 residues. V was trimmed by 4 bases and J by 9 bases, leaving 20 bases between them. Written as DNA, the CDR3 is TGTGCCAGCAGCTCCAATAGGGCTAGCAGGGAGACGCAGTATTTT. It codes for CASSSNRASRETQYF.

The CDR3 nucleotides are TGTGCCAGCAGCTTAGTGCTAGGGCGCCGGGGTCAGCCCCAGCATTTT. As protein: CASSLVLGRRGQPQHF. V is TRBV11-2 and J is TRBJ1-5, with D hard to call. The CDR3 is made up of 16 amino acids. The V end lost 1 base, the J end lost 6 bases, and 16 bases lay between the germline ends. Per germline, CDR1 SGHAT and CDR2 FQNNGV.

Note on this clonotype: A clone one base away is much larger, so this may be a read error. CDR3 nucleotide sequence: TGTACCAGCAGCTTGTCGGAGGGGGGACCCCGCGCTGGCTACACCTTC. It specifies CTSSLSEGGPRAGYTF. This chain joins TRBV5-6 and TRBJ1-2; a weak D match, TRBD1 (6 bases). In germline, CDR1 is SGHDT, CDR2 YYEEEE. This CDR3 region has 16 residues. Full variable domain (rest looked up from reference TRBV5-6 and TRBJ1-2): DAGVTQSPTHLIKTRGQQVTLRCSPKSGHDTVSWYQQALGQGPQFIFQYYEEEERQRGNFPDRFSGHQFPNYSSELNVNALLLGDSALYLCTSSLSEGGPRAGYTFGSGTRLTVV.

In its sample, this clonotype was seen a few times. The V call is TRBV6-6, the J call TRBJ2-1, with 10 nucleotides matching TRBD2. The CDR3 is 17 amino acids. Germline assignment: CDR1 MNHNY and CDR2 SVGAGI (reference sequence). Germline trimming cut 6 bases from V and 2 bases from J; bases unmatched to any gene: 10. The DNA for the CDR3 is TGTGCCAGCAGGGGTGTAGCGGGAGGTGGCCCCTACAATGAGCAGTTCTTC. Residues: CASRGVAGGGPYNEQFF.

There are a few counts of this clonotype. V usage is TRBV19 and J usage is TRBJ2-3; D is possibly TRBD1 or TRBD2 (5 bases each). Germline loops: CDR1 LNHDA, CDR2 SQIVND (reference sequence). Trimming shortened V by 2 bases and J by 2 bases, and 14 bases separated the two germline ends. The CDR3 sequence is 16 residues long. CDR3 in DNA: TGTGCCAGTAGTATAAGAGGGGCTCTTTACACAGATACGCAGTATTTT. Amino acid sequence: CASSIRGALYTDTQYF. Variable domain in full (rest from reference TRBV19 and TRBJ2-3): DGGITQSPKYLFRKEGQNVTLSCEQNLNHDAMYWYRQDPGQGLRLIYYSQIVNDFQKGDIAEGYSVSREKKESFPLTVTSAQKNPTAFYLCASSIRGALYTDTQYFGPGTRLTVL.

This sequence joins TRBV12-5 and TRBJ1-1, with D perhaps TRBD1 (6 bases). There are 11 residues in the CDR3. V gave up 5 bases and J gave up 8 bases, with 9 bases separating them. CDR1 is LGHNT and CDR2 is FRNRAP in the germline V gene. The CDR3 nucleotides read TGTGCTAGTGGTCAGGACAGAGAAGCTTTCTTT. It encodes CASGQDREAFF.

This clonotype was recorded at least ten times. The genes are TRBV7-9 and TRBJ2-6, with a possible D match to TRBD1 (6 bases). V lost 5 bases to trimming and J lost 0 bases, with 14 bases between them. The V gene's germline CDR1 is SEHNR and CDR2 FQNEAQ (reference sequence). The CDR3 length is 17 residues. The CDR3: CASSLRTEHSGANVLTF. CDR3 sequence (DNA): TGTGCCAGCAGCCTCAGGACAGAACACTCTGGGGCCAACGTCCTGACTTTC.

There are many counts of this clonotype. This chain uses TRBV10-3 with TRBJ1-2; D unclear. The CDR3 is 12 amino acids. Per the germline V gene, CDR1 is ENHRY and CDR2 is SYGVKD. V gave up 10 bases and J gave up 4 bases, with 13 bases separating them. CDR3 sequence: CATLKESYGYTF. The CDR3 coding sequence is TGTGCCACCCTGAAAGAATCCTATGGCTACACCTTC.

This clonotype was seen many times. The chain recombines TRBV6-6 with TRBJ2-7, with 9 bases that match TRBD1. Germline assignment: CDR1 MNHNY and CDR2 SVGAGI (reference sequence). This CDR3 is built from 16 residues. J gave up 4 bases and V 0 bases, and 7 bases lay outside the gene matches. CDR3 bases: TGTGCCAGCAGTTACTCGGACAGGGGAGAAGGGTACGAGCAGTACTTC. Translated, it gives CASSYSDRGEGYEQYF.

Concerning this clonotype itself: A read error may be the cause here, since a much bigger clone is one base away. The CDR3, as DNA: TGTGCCAATTACCCACGGTCAGGGTCCGGAAACACCATATATTTT. Protein product: CANYPRSGSGNTIYF. The chain links TRBV19 to TRBJ1-3; the D gene is possibly TRBD1 (5 bases). This CDR3 comprises 15 residues. Trimming left V 10 bases short and J 4 bases short, with 20 bases between. The germline V gene has CDR1 LNHDA and CDR2 SQIVND (reference sequence).

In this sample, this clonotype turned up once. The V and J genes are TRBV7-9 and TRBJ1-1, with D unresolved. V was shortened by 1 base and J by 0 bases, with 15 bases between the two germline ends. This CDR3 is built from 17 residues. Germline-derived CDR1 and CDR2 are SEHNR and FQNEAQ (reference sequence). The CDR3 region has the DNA TGTGCCAGCAGCTTAGGGGGTGGGCCGGGTATGAACACTGAAGCTTTCTTT. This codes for CASSLGGGPGMNTEAFF. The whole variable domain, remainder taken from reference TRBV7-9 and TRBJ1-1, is DTGVSQNPRHKITKRGQNVTFRCDPISEHNRLYWYRQTLGQGPEFLTYFQNEAQLEKSRLLSDRFSAERPKGSFSTLEIQRTEQGDSAMYLCASSLGGGPGMNTEAFFGQGTRLTVV.

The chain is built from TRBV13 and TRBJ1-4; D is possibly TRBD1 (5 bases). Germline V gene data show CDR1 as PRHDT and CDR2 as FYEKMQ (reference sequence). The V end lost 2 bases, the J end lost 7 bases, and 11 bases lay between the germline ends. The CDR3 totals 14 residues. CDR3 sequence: CASSLLGTSEKLFF. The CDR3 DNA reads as TGTGCCAGCAGCTTACTAGGGACGAGTGAAAAACTGTTTTTT.

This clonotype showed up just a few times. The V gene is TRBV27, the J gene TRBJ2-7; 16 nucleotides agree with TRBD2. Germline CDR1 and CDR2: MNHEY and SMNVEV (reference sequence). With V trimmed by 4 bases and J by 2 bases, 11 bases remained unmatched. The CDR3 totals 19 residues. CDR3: CASSSAGLAGGPFPYEQYF. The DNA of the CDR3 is TGTGCCAGCAGTTCGGCGGGACTAGCGGGAGGGCCGTTCCCCTACGAGCAGTACTTC.

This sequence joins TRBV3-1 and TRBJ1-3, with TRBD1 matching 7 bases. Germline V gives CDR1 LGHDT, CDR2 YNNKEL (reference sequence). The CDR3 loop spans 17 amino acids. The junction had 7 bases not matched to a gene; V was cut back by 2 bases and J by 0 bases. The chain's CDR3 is CASSQWTGASSGNTIYF. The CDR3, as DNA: TGTGCCAGCAGCCAATGGACAGGCGCGAGCTCTGGAAACACCATATATTTT.

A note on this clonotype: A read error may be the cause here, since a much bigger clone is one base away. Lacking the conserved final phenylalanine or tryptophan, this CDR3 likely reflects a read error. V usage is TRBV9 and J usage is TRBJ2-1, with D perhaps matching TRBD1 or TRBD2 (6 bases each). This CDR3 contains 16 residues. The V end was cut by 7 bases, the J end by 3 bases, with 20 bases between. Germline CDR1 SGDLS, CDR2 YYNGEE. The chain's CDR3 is CASSEGGRGYYNEQFL. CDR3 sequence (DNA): TGTGCCAGCTCCGAGGGGGGCAGAGGCTACTACAATGAGCAGTTCTTA.

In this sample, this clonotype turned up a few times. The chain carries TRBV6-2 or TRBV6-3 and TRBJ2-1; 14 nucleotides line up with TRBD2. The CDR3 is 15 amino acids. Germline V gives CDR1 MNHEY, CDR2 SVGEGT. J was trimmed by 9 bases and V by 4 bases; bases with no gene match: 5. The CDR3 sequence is CASSSGTSGGTEQFF. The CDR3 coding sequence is TGTGCCAGCAGTTCCGGGACTAGCGGGGGCACTGAGCAGTTCTTC.

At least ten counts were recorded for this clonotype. The CDR3 reads CASHKNSGDTQYF. The CDR3 region has the DNA TGTGCCAGCCATAAGAATAGCGGAGATACGCAGTATTTT. The V gene is TRBV6-5, the J gene TRBJ2-3; a weak D match, TRBD2 (6 bases). The CDR3 spans 13 residues. Trimming shortened V by 8 bases and J by 5 bases, and 14 bases separated the two germline ends. Germline CDR1 is MNHEY and CDR2 is SVGAGI.

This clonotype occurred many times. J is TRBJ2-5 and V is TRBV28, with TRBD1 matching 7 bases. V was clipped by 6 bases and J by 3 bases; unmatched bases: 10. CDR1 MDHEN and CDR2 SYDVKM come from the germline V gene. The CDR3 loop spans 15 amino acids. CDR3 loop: CASSPDRVAKETQYF. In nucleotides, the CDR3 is TGTGCCAGCAGCCCCGACAGGGTGGCTAAAGAGACCCAGTACTTC. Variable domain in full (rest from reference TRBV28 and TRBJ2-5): DVKVTQSSRYLVKRTGEKVFLECVQDMDHENMFWYRQDPGLGLRLIYFSYDVKMKEKGDIPEGYSVSREKKERFSLILESASTNQTSMYLCASSPDRVAKETQYFGPGTRLLVL.

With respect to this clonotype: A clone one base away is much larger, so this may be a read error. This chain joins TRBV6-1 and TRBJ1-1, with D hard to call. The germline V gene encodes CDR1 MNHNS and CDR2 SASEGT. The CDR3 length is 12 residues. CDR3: CAGSPATPEAFF. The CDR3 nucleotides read TGTGCCGGCAGCCCAGCTACACCTGAAGCTTTCTTT.

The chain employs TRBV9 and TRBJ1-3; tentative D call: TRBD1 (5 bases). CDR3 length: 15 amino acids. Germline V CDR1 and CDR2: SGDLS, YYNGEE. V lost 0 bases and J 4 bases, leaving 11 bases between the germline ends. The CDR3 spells CASSVGGARGNTIYF. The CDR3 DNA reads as TGTGCCAGCAGCGTAGGAGGGGCTCGGGGAAACACCATATATTTT.

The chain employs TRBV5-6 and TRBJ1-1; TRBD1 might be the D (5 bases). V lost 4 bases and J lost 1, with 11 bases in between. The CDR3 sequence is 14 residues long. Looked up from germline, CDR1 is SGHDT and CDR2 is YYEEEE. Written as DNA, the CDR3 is TGTGCCAGCAGCGGGGGGGGGTCGAACACTGAAGCTTTCTTT. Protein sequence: CASSGGGSNTEAFF.

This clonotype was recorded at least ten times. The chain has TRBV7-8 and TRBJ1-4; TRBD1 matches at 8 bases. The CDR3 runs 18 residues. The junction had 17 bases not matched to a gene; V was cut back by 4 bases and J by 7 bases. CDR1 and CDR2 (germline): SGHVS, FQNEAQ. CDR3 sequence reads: CASSSNPGVQGVGEKLFF. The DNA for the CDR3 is TGTGCCAGCAGCTCTAATCCTGGGGTACAGGGGGTTGGTGAAAAACTGTTTTTT.

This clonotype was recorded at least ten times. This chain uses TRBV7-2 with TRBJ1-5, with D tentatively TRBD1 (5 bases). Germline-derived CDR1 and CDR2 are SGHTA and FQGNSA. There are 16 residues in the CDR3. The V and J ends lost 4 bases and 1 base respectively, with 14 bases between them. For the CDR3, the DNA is TGTGCCAGCAGCTCCCGGCCGGGGGAGAGCAATCAGCCCCAGCATTTT. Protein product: CASSSRPGESNQPQHF.

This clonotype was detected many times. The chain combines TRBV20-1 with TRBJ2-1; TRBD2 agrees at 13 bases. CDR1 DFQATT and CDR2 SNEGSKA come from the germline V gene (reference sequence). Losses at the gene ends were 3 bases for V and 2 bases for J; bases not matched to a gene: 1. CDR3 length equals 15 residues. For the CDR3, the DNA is TGCAGTGCTAGGGGACTAGCGGGGCCCTACAATGAGCAGTTCTTC. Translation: CSARGLAGPYNEQFF.

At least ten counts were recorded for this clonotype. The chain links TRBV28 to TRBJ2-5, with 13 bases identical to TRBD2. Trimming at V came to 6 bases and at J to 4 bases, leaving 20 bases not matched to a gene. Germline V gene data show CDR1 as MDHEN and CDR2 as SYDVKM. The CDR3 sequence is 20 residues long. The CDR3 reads CASRNDWGQGLAGEVETQYF. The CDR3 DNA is TGTGCCAGCAGAAATGATTGGGGCCAAGGACTAGCGGGAGAGGTAGAGACCCAGTACTTC.

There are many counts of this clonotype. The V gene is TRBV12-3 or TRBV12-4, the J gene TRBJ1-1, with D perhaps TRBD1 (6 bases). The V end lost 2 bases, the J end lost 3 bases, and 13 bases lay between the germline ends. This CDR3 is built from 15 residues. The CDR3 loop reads CASSLSGESDTEAFF. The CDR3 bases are TGTGCCAGCAGTTTATCAGGGGAGTCGGACACTGAAGCTTTCTTT.

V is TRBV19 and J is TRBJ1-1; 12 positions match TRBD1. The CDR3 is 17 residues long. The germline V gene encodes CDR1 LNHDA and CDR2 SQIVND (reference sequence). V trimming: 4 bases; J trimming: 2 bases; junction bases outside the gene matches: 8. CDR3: CASSKGTGGVINTEAFF. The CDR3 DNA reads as TGTGCCAGTAGTAAAGGGACAGGGGGCGTGATTAACACTGAAGCTTTCTTT.